This T cell receptor beta chain originates from a study of Ad26.COV2.S vaccination and SARS-CoV-2 variants. Treatment reported: over 15 received Ad26.COV2.S at low or high dose, single or two shots; about 5 received placebo; per-sample allocation not given. Samples analyzed were those drawn on day 63 after the first vaccine or placebo injection. This Boston cohort included adults aged 18-55 years. Vaccination employed an Ad26 vector expressing the Wuhan-strain SARS-CoV-2 spike. Clones were read by immunoSEQ multiplex PCR, and TCRdb kept only the in-frame ones, dropping some. The sample lists around 450,000 clones, 75% to 90% occurring once. Germline V gene data show CDR1 as SGHDT and CDR2 as YYEEEE. The CDR3 consists of 14 residues. Trimming took off 2 bases at V and 4 bases at J, with 13 bases between the two ends.

The V gene is TRBV5-6, the J gene TRBJ2-7; no clear D. The receptor was derived from a person aged 18-60 years who received the Ad26.COV2.S COVID-19 vaccine or a placebo. Source: peripheral blood, taken in a trial of Ad26.COV2.S vaccine versus placebo. The CDR3 sequence: CASSLSLLGYEQYF. The CDR3 coding sequence is TGTGCCAGCAGCTTAAGTCTCCTTGGGTACGAGCAGTACTTC.